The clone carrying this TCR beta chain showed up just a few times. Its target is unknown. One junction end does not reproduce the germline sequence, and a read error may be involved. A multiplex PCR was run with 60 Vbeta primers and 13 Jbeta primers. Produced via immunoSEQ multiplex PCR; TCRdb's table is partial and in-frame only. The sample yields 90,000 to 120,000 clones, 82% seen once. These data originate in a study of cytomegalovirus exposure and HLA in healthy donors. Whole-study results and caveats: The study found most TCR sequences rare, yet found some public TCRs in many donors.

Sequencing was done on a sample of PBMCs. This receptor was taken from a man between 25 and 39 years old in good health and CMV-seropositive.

DNA for the CDR3: TGTTCCAGCAGCTTAGCGAGGGCGGGGGAAAAACTGTTTTTT. Protein product: CSSSLARAGEKLFF. V is TRBV7-9 and J is TRBJ1-4; D call uncertain. The CDR3 totals 14 residues. Germline V lookup: CDR1 SEHNR, CDR2 FQNEAQ (reference sequence).